Listed below are T cell receptor beta chains from one sample, sequenced in a study of glioma-infiltrating T cells. TCRdb reprocessed the multiplex PCR reads via MiXCR and lists one record per CDR3 protein. The sample records some 190,000 distinct CDR3 sequences, over 25% being singletons. Sequencing was performed on glioma tissue, nonneoplastic brain tissue, or PBMCs (not recorded which). These receptors were obtained from a human donor with low-grade glioma or glioblastoma, undergoing nonglioma brain surgery, or in good health (not recorded which). The CDR3 runs from the conserved cysteine through the conserved F or W. The order of the fields is J gene, V gene, D gene, clone size, CDR3 protein, CDR3 DNA. The D gene is left open where the match is weak. The size of a clone is reported for some rows only, either as once, few or many, or as a class for expanded clones.

j_gene: TRBJ2-1
v_gene: TRBV7-3
d_gene: TRBD2
abundance: many
CDR3aa: CASSQTSGPYNEQFF
CDR3nt: TGTGCCAGCAGCCAAACTAGCGGACCATACAATGAGCAGTTCTTC

j_gene: TRBJ2-2
v_gene: TRBV7-2
d_gene: TRBD1
abundance: .
CDR3aa: CASSLAPGGANTGGLFF
CDR3nt: TGTGCCAGCAGCTTAGCGCCAGGGGGCGCGAACACCGGGGGGCTGTTTTTT

j_gene: TRBJ2-7
v_gene: TRBV4-1
d_gene: TRBD2
abundance: .
CDR3aa: CASSLRPEVSPSGFSYEQYF
CDR3nt: TGCGCCAGCAGCCTAAGACCTGAAGTTAGCCCTAGCGGGTTTTCCTACGAGCAGTACTTC

j_gene: TRBJ1-1
v_gene: TRBV10-3
d_gene: TRBD1
abundance: many
CDR3aa: CAISEWDSPEGTEAFF
CDR3nt: TGTGCCATCAGTGAATGGGACAGCCCTGAGGGCACTGAAGCTTTCTTT

j_gene: TRBJ1-5
v_gene: TRBV4-1
d_gene: .
abundance: .
CDR3aa: CASSQERGGSNQPQHF
CDR3nt: TGCGCCAGCAGCCAAGAACGGGGGGGGAGCAATCAGCCCCAGCATTTT

j_gene: TRBJ2-2
v_gene: TRBV29-1
d_gene: TRBD1
abundance: .
CDR3aa: CSVLGGSTGELFF
CDR3nt: TGCAGCGTTCTAGGGGGCAGCACCGGGGAGCTCTTTTTT

j_gene: TRBJ2-7
v_gene: TRBV4-3
d_gene: .
abundance: .
CDR3aa: CASSHLSSERLSYEQYF
CDR3nt: TGCGCCAGCAGCCACCTTAGCTCCGAAAGGCTTTCCTACGAGCAGTACTTC

j_gene: TRBJ1-4
v_gene: TRBV28
d_gene: .
abundance: many
CDR3aa: CASSLVREKLFF
CDR3nt: TGTGCCAGCAGTTTGGTCCGGGAAAAACTGTTTTTT

j_gene: TRBJ2-3
v_gene: TRBV2
d_gene: TRBD2
abundance: many
CDR3aa: CASVAGGGTDTQYF
CDR3nt: TGTGCCAGTGTAGCGGGAGGGGGCACAGATACGCAGTATTTT

j_gene: TRBJ2-7
v_gene: TRBV12-3/TRBV12-4
d_gene: .
abundance: few
CDR3aa: CASSPPGATYEQYF
CDR3nt: TGTGCCAGCAGCCCCCCGGGGGCCACCTACGAGCAGTACTTC

j_gene: TRBJ2-1
v_gene: TRBV11-1
d_gene: TRBD2
abundance: few
CDR3aa: CASNPSGIYNEQFF
CDR3nt: TGTGCCAGCAACCCTAGCGGGATATACAATGAGCAGTTCTTC

j_gene: TRBJ2-7
v_gene: TRBV7-9
d_gene: .
abundance: many
CDR3aa: CASSLVRQVSYEQYF
CDR3nt: TGTGCCAGCAGCTTAGTACGCCAGGTATCCTACGAGCAGTACTTC

j_gene: TRBJ2-1
v_gene: TRBV19
d_gene: .
abundance: few
CDR3aa: CASGFGEKSYNEQFF
CDR3nt: TGTGCCAGTGGCTTCGGAGAGAAGTCCTACAATGAGCAGTTCTTC

j_gene: TRBJ1-1
v_gene: TRBV7-2
d_gene: .
abundance: .
CDR3aa: CASTYLEGEAFF
CDR3nt: TGTGCCAGCACCTACCTCGAGGGGGAAGCTTTCTTT

j_gene: TRBJ2-1
v_gene: TRBV6-2/TRBV6-3
d_gene: TRBD2
abundance: .
CDR3aa: CASSLPGLAPPVNEQFF
CDR3nt: TGTGCCAGCAGTTTACCGGGACTAGCTCCTCCTGTCAATGAGCAGTTCTTC

j_gene: TRBJ2-6
v_gene: TRBV6-1
d_gene: TRBD1
abundance: many
CDR3aa: CASSYSGQGQGSGANVLTF
CDR3nt: TGTGCCAGCAGTTATTCGGGACAGGGGCAGGGGTCTGGGGCCAACGTCCTGACTTTC

j_gene: TRBJ2-7
v_gene: TRBV10-3
d_gene: TRBD2
abundance: many
CDR3aa: CAISWTSGTPSYEQYF
CDR3nt: TGTGCCATCAGTTGGACTAGCGGGACTCCCTCCTACGAGCAGTACTTC

j_gene: TRBJ2-7
v_gene: TRBV18
d_gene: .
abundance: .
CDR3aa: CASSPPARDEQYF
CDR3nt: TGTGCCAGCTCACCACCAGCCCGTGACGAGCAGTACTTC

j_gene: TRBJ2-4
v_gene: TRBV4-1
d_gene: TRBD2
abundance: .
CDR3aa: CASSQDFRTSGPAAKNIQYF
CDR3nt: TGCGCCAGCAGCCAAGATTTCCGGACTAGCGGCCCGGCGGCCAAAAACATTCAGTACTTC

j_gene: TRBJ2-7
v_gene: TRBV3-1
d_gene: TRBD2
abundance: .
CDR3aa: CASSLGLAVSSEQYF
CDR3nt: TGTGCCAGCAGCCTGGGACTAGCGGTCTCAAGCGAGCAGTACTTC

j_gene: TRBJ1-5
v_gene: TRBV27
d_gene: .
abundance: .
CDR3aa: CASKSAGGGYSDQPQHF
CDR3nt: TGTGCCAGCAAGTCGGCAGGTGGAGGTTATAGCGATCAGCCCCAGCATTTT

j_gene: TRBJ2-7
v_gene: TRBV6-2/TRBV6-3
d_gene: .
abundance: many
CDR3aa: CASNDPPGEQYF
CDR3nt: TGTGCCAGCAACGACCCTCCCGGCGAGCAGTACTTC

j_gene: TRBJ2-3
v_gene: TRBV24-1
d_gene: TRBD2
abundance: many
CDR3aa: CATSDSTSGSAGTDTQYF
CDR3nt: TGTGCCACCAGTGATTCGACTAGCGGGAGTGCGGGCACAGATACGCAGTATTTT

j_gene: TRBJ2-3
v_gene: TRBV7-9
d_gene: .
abundance: few
CDR3aa: CASSSHLMESTDTQYF
CDR3nt: TGTGCCAGCAGCTCCCACCTAATGGAAAGCACAGATACGCAGTATTTT

j_gene: TRBJ2-3
v_gene: TRBV28
d_gene: .
abundance: many
CDR3aa: CASSNFLRADTQYF
CDR3nt: TGTGCCAGCAGTAACTTCCTCAGGGCAGATACGCAGTATTTT

j_gene: TRBJ2-7
v_gene: TRBV29-1
d_gene: .
abundance: .
CDR3aa: CSILTAGQTYEKYF
CDR3nt: TGCAGCATCCTGACGGCGGGACAGACATACGAGAAGTACTTC

j_gene: TRBJ1-2
v_gene: TRBV4-1
d_gene: .
abundance: .
CDR3aa: CASSQRALGSYGYTF
CDR3nt: TGCGCCAGCAGCCAGAGGGCCCTCGGGTCCTATGGCTACACCTTC

j_gene: TRBJ2-5
v_gene: TRBV29-1
d_gene: TRBD2
abundance: .
CDR3aa: CSVEVVTSGSVNQYF
CDR3nt: TGCAGCGTTGAAGTGGTGACTAGCGGGAGCGTGAACCAGTACTTC

j_gene: TRBJ2-1
v_gene: TRBV10-3
d_gene: .
abundance: few
CDR3aa: CAISESVGDTYNEQFF
CDR3nt: TGTGCCATCAGTGAGTCGGTAGGGGATACCTACAATGAGCAGTTCTTC

j_gene: TRBJ2-7
v_gene: TRBV20-1
d_gene: .
abundance: many
CDR3aa: CSARGDRNYEQYF
CDR3nt: TGCAGTGCTAGGGGAGACCGTAATTACGAGCAGTACTTC

j_gene: TRBJ2-1
v_gene: TRBV4-1
d_gene: .
abundance: many
CDR3aa: CASSQDLGAGLNEQFF
CDR3nt: TGCGCCAGCAGCCAAGATCTTGGGGCAGGGTTGAATGAGCAGTTCTTC

j_gene: TRBJ1-4
v_gene: TRBV29-1
d_gene: .
abundance: .
CDR3aa: CSVEEGIPEKLFF
CDR3nt: TGCAGCGTTGAAGAGGGTATTCCGGAAAAACTGTTTTTT

j_gene: TRBJ2-3
v_gene: TRBV30
d_gene: .
abundance: .
CDR3aa: CAWRGEKLTDTQYF
CDR3nt: TGTGCCTGGAGGGGGGAGAAGTTGACAGATACGCAGTATTTT

j_gene: TRBJ2-5
v_gene: TRBV27
d_gene: .
abundance: .
CDR3aa: CASSFHGTETQYF
CDR3nt: TGTGCCAGCAGTTTTCATGGAACAGAGACCCAGTACTTC

j_gene: TRBJ2-2
v_gene: TRBV19
d_gene: .
abundance: many
CDR3aa: CASRYGPNTGELFF
CDR3nt: TGTGCCAGTAGATACGGTCCGAACACCGGGGAGCTGTTTTTT

j_gene: TRBJ2-1
v_gene: TRBV6-5
d_gene: TRBD1
abundance: few
CDR3aa: CASSYAGQGWDGRPNNEQFF
CDR3nt: TGTGCCAGCAGTTACGCGGGACAGGGATGGGACGGGCGCCCCAACAATGAGCAGTTCTTC

j_gene: TRBJ1-5
v_gene: TRBV12-5
d_gene: .
abundance: few
CDR3aa: CASALGGRGHQPQHF
CDR3nt: TGTGCTAGTGCCCTGGGGGGCAGGGGTCATCAGCCCCAGCATTTT

j_gene: TRBJ2-3
v_gene: TRBV28
d_gene: .
abundance: many
CDR3aa: CASSLSRPLSTDTQYF
CDR3nt: TGTGCCAGCAGTTTATCTCGGCCCCTCTCCACAGATACGCAGTATTTT

j_gene: TRBJ1-1
v_gene: TRBV7-2
d_gene: TRBD1
abundance: many
CDR3aa: CASSLGGRGRTEAFF
CDR3nt: TGTGCCAGCAGCTTAGGGGGGAGGGGGCGGACTGAAGCTTTCTTT

j_gene: TRBJ2-7
v_gene: TRBV4-2
d_gene: .
abundance: .
CDR3aa: CGRSQEDSLPYEQYF
CDR3nt: TGTGGCAGAAGCCAAGAAGACAGCCTCCCCTACGAGCAGTACTTC

j_gene: TRBJ2-3
v_gene: TRBV20-1
d_gene: .
abundance: many
CDR3aa: CSAIEGLLTDTQYF
CDR3nt: TGCAGTGCTATAGAAGGCCTACTCACAGATACGCAGTATTTT

j_gene: TRBJ2-2
v_gene: TRBV29-1
d_gene: .
abundance: many
CDR3aa: CSVEEAKTNTGELFF
CDR3nt: TGCAGCGTTGAAGAAGCGAAGACGAACACCGGGGAGCTGTTTTTT

j_gene: TRBJ1-1
v_gene: TRBV5-6
d_gene: TRBD1
abundance: .
CDR3aa: CASSFPGTGIFTEAFF
CDR3nt: TGTGCCAGCAGCTTTCCCGGGACAGGGATCTTTACTGAAGCTTTCTTT

j_gene: TRBJ2-2
v_gene: TRBV12-5
d_gene: .
abundance: few
CDR3aa: CASARDTGELFF
CDR3nt: TGTGCTAGTGCCCGAGACACCGGGGAGCTGTTTTTT

j_gene: TRBJ2-3
v_gene: TRBV13
d_gene: .
abundance: .
CDR3aa: CASSSLVSLGRPRTDTQYF
CDR3nt: TGTGCCAGCAGCTCTTTAGTCTCGCTGGGGAGGCCCAGGACAGATACGCAGTATTTT

j_gene: TRBJ2-3
v_gene: TRBV5-1
d_gene: TRBD2
abundance: many
CDR3aa: CASSWELADTQYF
CDR3nt: TGCGCCAGCAGCTGGGAACTAGCGGATACGCAGTATTTT

j_gene: TRBJ1-1
v_gene: TRBV5-1
d_gene: .
abundance: many
CDR3aa: CASSLVVGMDTEAFF
CDR3nt: TGCGCCAGCAGCTTGGTCGTGGGGATGGACACTGAAGCTTTCTTT

j_gene: TRBJ2-7
v_gene: TRBV6-5
d_gene: .
abundance: .
CDR3aa: CASPIGHYF
CDR3nt: TGTGCCAGCCCCATCGGGCATTACTTC

j_gene: TRBJ2-7
v_gene: TRBV20-1
d_gene: TRBD2
abundance: many
CDR3aa: CSARLAGVIYEQYF
CDR3nt: TGCAGTGCTAGACTAGCGGGAGTTATTTACGAGCAGTACTTC

j_gene: TRBJ2-7
v_gene: TRBV19
d_gene: .
abundance: few
CDR3aa: CASSAHLAPISYEQYF
CDR3nt: TGTGCCAGTAGCGCCCACCTAGCGCCGATCTCCTACGAGCAGTACTTC

j_gene: TRBJ2-2
v_gene: TRBV12-3/TRBV12-4
d_gene: TRBD1
abundance: .
CDR3aa: CASSPPSHGTVGTGELFF
CDR3nt: TGTGCCAGCAGTCCCCCCTCTCACGGGACAGTGGGGACCGGGGAGCTGTTTTTT

j_gene: TRBJ2-7
v_gene: TRBV6-1
d_gene: TRBD2
abundance: many
CDR3aa: CASSEASGTTEQYF
CDR3nt: TGTGCCAGCAGTGAGGCTAGCGGGACTACCGAGCAGTACTTC

j_gene: TRBJ2-7
v_gene: TRBV28
d_gene: TRBD1
abundance: many
CDR3aa: CASNVARTGEQYF
CDR3nt: TGTGCCAGCAACGTGGCACGGACAGGCGAGCAGTACTTC

j_gene: TRBJ1-1
v_gene: TRBV20-1
d_gene: .
abundance: many
CDR3aa: CSAETGTASVNTEAFF
CDR3nt: TGCAGTGCTGAGACCGGGACCGCCTCGGTGAACACTGAAGCTTTCTTT

j_gene: TRBJ2-5
v_gene: TRBV4-3
d_gene: .
abundance: many
CDR3aa: CASSQEGTEQETQYF
CDR3nt: TGCGCCAGCAGCCAAGAGGGTACAGAACAAGAGACCCAGTACTTC

j_gene: TRBJ2-3
v_gene: TRBV9
d_gene: .
abundance: many
CDR3aa: CASSVRPLSTDTQYF
CDR3nt: TGTGCCAGCAGCGTACGACCCCTCTCCACAGATACGCAGTATTTT

j_gene: TRBJ1-2
v_gene: TRBV12-3/TRBV12-4
d_gene: .
abundance: .
CDR3aa: CASRGQGTDGYTF
CDR3nt: TGTGCCAGCAGAGGGCAGGGAACGGATGGCTACACCTTC

j_gene: TRBJ2-1
v_gene: TRBV5-6
d_gene: .
abundance: .
CDR3aa: CASSLGVGIAAYNEQFF
CDR3nt: TGTGCCAGCAGCTTGGGAGTAGGAATAGCGGCTTACAATGAGCAGTTCTTC

j_gene: TRBJ2-1
v_gene: TRBV7-2
d_gene: .
abundance: many
CDR3aa: CASSLVGGGGSGDEQFF
CDR3nt: TGTGCCAGCAGCTTAGTCGGGGGCGGAGGGAGTGGCGATGAGCAGTTCTTC

j_gene: TRBJ1-2
v_gene: TRBV27
d_gene: TRBD1
abundance: .
CDR3aa: CASSLGQGAANYGYTF
CDR3nt: TGTGCCAGCAGTCTGGGACAGGGGGCGGCTAACTATGGCTACACCTTC